Given below is one T cell receptor beta chain in context. Its specificity is unknown. V was shortened by 3 bases and J by 6 bases, with 14 bases between the two germline ends. This CDR3 is built from 13 residues. Germline CDR1 reads DFQATT; CDR2 reads SNEGSKA (reference sequence). Amplified TCR beta CDR3 regions came from RNA transcripts. The primer set for the first-round RT-PCR of the TCR CDR3 was HTBI. TCRdb passed the multiplex PCR reads through MiXCR, listing each CDR3 protein once. The sample shows about 720,000 distinct CDR3 sequences, 16% of them seen only once. This sample is drawn from a study of T cells in Graves' hyperthyroidism and ophthalmopathy. Study-level findings and limits: Blood also held most thyroid clonotypes expanded beyond 0.001.

The receptor's source is a man younger than 35 with Graves' hyperthyroidism. Sequenced: blood. The V and J genes are TRBV20-1 and TRBJ1-1; D might be TRBD1 (5 bases). The CDR3 nucleotides are TGCAGTGCTAGTCGGAGTCGGGGGGCTGAAGCTTTCTTT. Amino acids: CSASRSRGAEAFF.